The 6 T cell receptor beta chains below all came from one sample that was sequenced in a study of T cells in Graves' hyperthyroidism and ophthalmopathy. TCR beta CDR3 region amplification was performed from RNA transcripts. An initial round of RT-PCR targeting the TCR CDR3 relied on the HTBI primer set. TCRdb reanalysed the multiplex PCR reads using MiXCR and keeps one entry per CDR3 protein. This table holds approximately 520,000 distinct CDR3 sequences, more than 20% found once. The specimen was blood. The receptors were sampled from a man aged 18 to 35 with Graves' hyperthyroidism.

This clonotype was recorded many times. This chain connects TRBV18 to TRBJ2-5, with D maybe TRBD2 (6 bases). The ends were cut back, 5 bases at V and 3 bases at J, with 13 bases in the middle. This CDR3 comprises 14 residues. Germline values: CDR1 KGHSH, CDR2 LQKENI. CDR3 protein: CASSSSLAEETQYF. The DNA of the CDR3 is TGTGCCAGCTCATCGTCACTAGCCGAAGAGACCCAGTACTTC.

This clonotype was seen at least ten times. The genes are TRBV29-1 and TRBJ2-5; 7 bases map to TRBD2. Trimming at V came to 4 bases and at J to 1 base, leaving 0 bases not matched to a gene. CDR1 is SQVTM and CDR2 is ANQGSEA in the germline V gene. The CDR3 spans 12 residues. The CDR3 DNA is TGCAGCGTTGCGGGGGGCCAAGAGACCCAGTACTTC. This codes for CSVAGGQETQYF.

This clonotype was seen a few times. This rearrangement joins TRBV12-3 or TRBV12-4 to TRBJ2-2; the D is unclear. V gave up 6 bases and J gave up 6 bases, with 14 bases separating them. This CDR3 spans 14 amino acids. The CDR3 DNA is TGTGCCAGCAGCCGTCAGGCTGGGGCCGGGGAGCTGTTTTTT. Its translation: CASSRQAGAGELFF.

This clonotype was seen ten or more times. This chain uses TRBV30 with TRBJ2-7; D gene uncertain. Per germline, CDR1 GTSNPN and CDR2 SVGIG (reference sequence). This CDR3 contains 13 residues. Trimming cost V 0 bases and J 6 bases, with 12 bases left between them. The CDR3 is CAWSVRGSSEQYF. Written as DNA, the CDR3 is TGTGCCTGGAGTGTACGTGGCAGCAGCGAGCAGTACTTC.

V and J are TRBV30 and TRBJ1-1, with D perhaps matching TRBD1 (6 bases). The V gene lost 3 bases and the J gene lost 0 bases, with 8 bases spanning the gap. The CDR3 runs 13 residues. CDR1 and CDR2 from the germline V gene are GTSNPN and SVGIG (reference sequence). The CDR3 spells CAWRGGLNTEAFF. CDR3 DNA sequence: TGTGCCTGGAGAGGGGGTTTGAACACTGAAGCTTTCTTT.

This clonotype appeared many times. The CDR3 DNA is TGTGCCAGCATCGACGGGGGGCCCACCGGGGAGCTGTTTTTT. Translating gives CASIDGGPTGELFF. This rearrangement joins TRBV28 to TRBJ2-2, with D possibly TRBD2 on 7 matching bases. V was pared by 7 bases and J by 4 bases, with 13 bases between. Germline values: CDR1 MDHEN, CDR2 SYDVKM. CDR3 length: 14 residues.